The 32 T cell receptor beta chains in this list originate from one sample, sequenced in a study of cytomegalovirus exposure and HLA in healthy donors. In the PCR, 60 Vbeta and 13 Jbeta primers were used. Measured with immunoSEQ multiplex PCR; TCRdb has only the in-frame clones, and not every one. The sample consists of around 160,000 clones, roughly 88% of them appearing once. The sample was PBMCs. These receptors were taken from a woman aged 18-35 years in good health and CMV-seronegative.

This clone appeared a few times. J is TRBJ1-2 and V is TRBV19; 10 nucleotides agree with TRBD1. Germline CDR1 and CDR2: LNHDA and SQIVND (reference sequence). This CDR3 has 14 residues. Trimming removed 4 bases from V and 8 bases from J; junction bases left unmatched: 7. The CDR3 DNA sequence: TGTGCCAGTAGTACGGGACAGGGGCTTTGGGGCTACACCTTC. It specifies CASSTGQGLWGYTF.

The chain links TRBV18 to TRBJ1-3; TRBD1 matches 8 bases. This CDR3 comprises 15 residues. The germline gives CDR1 KGHSH, CDR2 LQKENI. With 3 bases clipped from V and 7 bases from J, the junction kept 8 bases outside the gene matches. The DNA for the CDR3 is TGTGCCAGCTCACCCTCCGGACAGGGTGGTAACACCATATATTTT. It yields the protein CASSPSGQGGNTIYF.

The chain recombines TRBV6-5 with TRBJ1-4; D call uncertain. The CDR3 is made up of 15 amino acids. V dropped 2 bases and J dropped 6 bases, with 13 bases sitting between them. Germline lookup yields CDR1 MNHEY and CDR2 SVGAGI. The CDR3 nucleotides read TGTGCCAGCAGTTACGGTGCGGGCGTGGATGAAAAACTGTTTTTT. Its protein product is CASSYGAGVDEKLFF.

There are many counts of this clone. The CDR3 DNA reads as TGTGCTAGTGGTTTCGCGAGGCGGGATGAAGCTTTCTTT. It encodes CASGFARRDEAFF. The chain joins TRBV12-5 to TRBJ1-1; D call uncertain. The CDR3 spans 13 residues. The germline V gene encodes CDR1 LGHNT and CDR2 FRNRAP. The V end was cut by 3 bases, the J end by 7 bases, with 12 bases between.

This rearrangement joins TRBV11-2 to TRBJ2-5; the match to TRBD1 covers 10 bases. CDR3 size: 16 residues. The trim removed 2 bases at V and 5 bases at J, leaving 8 bases unmatched. Germline V gene lookup returns CDR1 SGHAT and CDR2 FQNNGV. CDR3 coding DNA: TGTGCCAGCAGCTTACTGACAGGGGGCGCGGGGGAGACCCAGTACTTC. This encodes CASSLLTGGAGETQYF.

The chain couples TRBV13 to TRBJ2-3; tentatively, D is TRBD1 (6 bases). Germline loops: CDR1 PRHDT, CDR2 FYEKMQ (reference sequence). V was pared by 1 base and J by 2 bases, with 10 bases between. The CDR3 loop spans 15 amino acids. CDR3 nucleotide sequence: TGTGCCAGCAGCTTAGCTGGGGGACACACAGATACGCAGTATTTT. Its protein is CASSLAGGHTDTQYF.

V usage is TRBV25-1 and J usage is TRBJ2-7; the match to TRBD2 covers 8 bases. The length of the CDR3 is 15 residues. V dropped 5 bases and J dropped 0; count of bases not matched to a gene: 6. CDR1 and CDR2 (germline): MGHDK, SYGVNS. The CDR3: CASSSPGGDSYEQYF. In nucleotides, the CDR3 is TGTGCCAGCAGTTCCCCGGGAGGGGACTCCTACGAGCAGTACTTC.

The gene calls are TRBV7-8 and TRBJ2-7; D may be TRBD1 (6 bases). V was trimmed by 6 bases and J by 7 bases, leaving 19 bases between them. The CDR3 contains 14 residues. Germline lookup yields CDR1 SGHVS and CDR2 FQNEAQ. The CDR3 region has the DNA TGTGCCAGCAGGTACAGGGAGTACCCTGCGGAGCAGTACTTC. Translated: CASRYREYPAEQYF.

The V gene is TRBV6-5, the J gene TRBJ1-3; D not certain. The CDR3 contains 14 residues. From germline, CDR1 is MNHEY and CDR2 SVGAGI. V was trimmed by 0 bases and J by 3 bases, leaving 6 bases between them. CDR3 coding DNA: TGTGCCAGCAGTTACTCGAAGCATGGAAACACCATATATTTT. The encoded protein is CASSYSKHGNTIYF.

The chain has TRBV10-3 and TRBJ2-1, with 8 bases that match TRBD1. The junction had 10 bases not matched to a gene; V was cut back by 6 bases and J by 3 bases. Germline assignment: CDR1 ENHRY and CDR2 SYGVKD. The CDR3 is 16 residues long. The CDR3 region is CAISQGAIVGYNEQFF. In DNA, the CDR3 is TGTGCCATCAGCCAGGGGGCGATTGTTGGCTACAATGAGCAGTTCTTC.

The chain joins TRBV6-4 to TRBJ2-2; D perhaps matches TRBD1 (5 bases). V was shortened by 6 bases and J by 4 bases, with 12 bases between the two germline ends. Germline lookup yields CDR1 MRHNA and CDR2 SNTAGT. This CDR3 is built from 14 residues. The CDR3 coding sequence is TGTGCCAGCAGCGCCCAGGGATCCACCGGGGAGCTGTTTTTT. It specifies CASSAQGSTGELFF.

CDR3 region: CASRDREYNEQFF. DNA for the CDR3: TGTGCCTCCCGGGACAGGGAATACAATGAGCAGTTCTTC. This sequence joins TRBV10-3 and TRBJ2-1; 9 nucleotides match TRBD1. CDR1 is ENHRY and CDR2 is SYGVKD in the germline V gene. Germline trimming cut 11 bases from V and 4 bases from J; bases unmatched to any gene: 6. The CDR3 is made up of 13 amino acids.

A word on this clone: Other DNA sequences from this sample encode an identical CDR3 as well. The chain recombines TRBV5-6 with TRBJ1-2, with TRBD1 identical over 7 bases. The V gene's germline CDR1 is SGHDT and CDR2 YYEEEE. The ends lost 3 bases at V and 2 bases at J; junction bases unmatched: 7. The CDR3 has 15 residues. CDR3 in DNA: TGTGCCAGCAGCTCCAGACAGGGCGGCAACTATGGCTACACCTTC. This sequence encodes CASSSRQGGNYGYTF.

The J gene is TRBJ2-7, the V gene TRBV5-4, with TRBD1 as a possible D gene (6 bases). Germline values: CDR1 SGHNT, CDR2 YYREEE (reference sequence). The V gene lost 0 bases and the J gene lost 0 bases, with 13 bases spanning the gap. The CDR3 is made up of 16 amino acids. The CDR3 sequence is CASSLGGQKGSYEQYF. DNA of the CDR3: TGTGCCAGCAGCTTGGGTGGACAGAAGGGCTCCTACGAGCAGTACTTC.

This clone turned up a few times. The rearrangement links TRBV6-5 to TRBJ2-4; possibly TRBD1 for D (6 bases). The CDR3 sequence is 15 residues long. V was clipped by 4 bases and J by 0 bases, with 10 bases between them. From germline, CDR1 is MNHEY and CDR2 SVGAGI. CDR3 sequence reads: CASSSGVGAKNIQYF. The CDR3 DNA follows: TGTGCCAGCAGTTCAGGGGTTGGAGCCAAAAACATTCAGTACTTC.

The chain has TRBV5-6 and TRBJ2-2; 10 bases fit TRBD1. J was trimmed by 1 base and V by 6 bases; bases with no gene match: 3. Germline V gene sequence: CDR1 SGHDT, CDR2 YYEEEE. The CDR3 contains 15 residues. The CDR3 DNA sequence: TGTGCCAGCACCCGGACAGGGGGGAACACCGGGGAGCTGTTTTTT. Translated, it gives CASTRTGGNTGELFF.

The chain couples TRBV15 to TRBJ2-5; TRBD2 is a possible D gene (6 bases). This CDR3 region has 13 residues. Per germline, CDR1 LNHNV and CDR2 YYDKDF (reference sequence). V was cut by 1 base and J by 5 bases, with 8 bases left in between. CDR3 coding DNA: TGTGCCACCAGCAGAGCGGGGGAGGAGACCCAGTACTTC. It codes for CATSRAGEETQYF. Using reference TRBV15 and TRBJ2-5 for the parts outside the CDR3, the full variable domain is DAMVIQNPRYQVTQFGKPVTLSCSQTLNHNVMYWYQQKSSQAPKLLFHYYDKDFNNEADTPDNFQSRRPNTSFCFLDIRSPGLGDTAMYLCATSRAGEETQYFGPGTRLLVL.

As to this clone: The junction does not match germline at one end; this may be a read error. V usage is TRBV13 and J usage is TRBJ2-7, with D perhaps TRBD1 (5 bases). This CDR3 has 15 residues. The germline CDR1 and CDR2 sequences are PRHDT and FYEKMQ (reference sequence). In DNA form, the CDR3 reads TGTGCCAGTAGCTTAGGCCTTAGGACAACCTACGAGCAGTACTTC. Its translation: CASSLGLRTTYEQYF. The full variable domain, rest sourced from reference TRBV13 and TRBJ2-7, is AAGVIQSPRHLIKEKRETATLKCYPIPRHDTVYWYQQGPGQDPQFLISFYEKMQSDKGSIPDRFSAQQFSDYHSELNMSSLELGDSALYFCASSLGLRTTYEQYFGPGTRLTVT.

This sequence joins TRBV29-1 and TRBJ1-2, with TRBD1 matching 8 bases. The V segment lost 3 bases and the J segment 5 bases; nucleotides outside the gene matches: 5. Germline lookup yields CDR1 SQVTM and CDR2 ANQGSEA. This CDR3 has 13 amino acids. In DNA form, the CDR3 reads TGCAGCGTTGAGGCAGGGGGCCTATATGGCTACACCTTC. Its protein product is CSVEAGGLYGYTF. Complete variable domain (other parts from reference TRBV29-1 and TRBJ1-2): SAVISQKPSRDICQRGTSLTIQCQVDSQVTMMFWYRQQPGQSLTLIATANQGSEATYESGFVIDKFPISRPNLTFSTLTVSNMSPEDSSIYLCSVEAGGLYGYTFGSGTRLTVV.

The V call is TRBV6-1, the J call TRBJ1-2, with D maybe TRBD1 (6 bases). Germline-derived CDR1 and CDR2 are MNHNS and SASEGT. The V end was cut by 4 bases, the J end by 5 bases, with 17 bases between. This CDR3 region has 15 residues. The CDR3 spells CASSAQGHPSYGYTF. In nucleotides, the CDR3 is TGTGCCAGCAGTGCACAGGGACATCCTTCGTATGGCTACACCTTC.

Notes on this clone: At one end the junction does not follow the germline gene, possibly because of a read error. The V gene is TRBV29-1, the J gene TRBJ1-1; 11 bases match TRBD1. This CDR3 comprises 15 residues. Germline lookup yields CDR1 SQVTM and CDR2 ANQGSEA. CDR3 nucleotides: TGCCATAGAACTAGACGGGACAGGGGGAATCTTGGGCACATCTTT. Translated: CHRTRRDRGNLGHIF.

This rearrangement joins TRBV5-8 to TRBJ1-3; D ambiguous. Germline V gives CDR1 SGHTS, CDR2 YDEGEE. Trimming stripped 0 bases from V and 0 bases from J, with 10 bases between. The CDR3 runs to 16 residues. In nucleotides, the CDR3 is TGTGCCAGCAGCTTGGGTCACAGACACTCTGGAAACACCATATATTTT. This sequence encodes CASSLGHRHSGNTIYF.

In DNA form, the CDR3 reads TGTGCCAGCAGCGCACTCCGGGGGTCGGTAAATAATTCACCCCTCCACTTT. As protein: CASSALRGSVNNSPLHF. The chain couples TRBV28 to TRBJ1-6, with D tentatively TRBD1 (5 bases). V was pared by 6 bases and J by 5 bases, with 20 bases between. The V gene's germline CDR1 is MDHEN and CDR2 SYDVKM. The CDR3 is 17 residues long.

The chain carries TRBV27 and TRBJ1-4; 10 nucleotides align to TRBD1. V dropped 7 bases and J dropped 0; count of bases not matched to a gene: 17. Germline lookup yields CDR1 MNHEY and CDR2 SMNVEV (reference sequence). The CDR3 has 20 residues. The CDR3: CASTAEGTGVGIATNEKLFF. The CDR3 DNA reads as TGTGCCAGCACCGCTGAGGGGACAGGGGTGGGGATTGCAACTAATGAAAAACTGTTTTTT.

J is TRBJ1-5 and V is TRBV29-1; 8 bases agree with TRBD1. CDR1 is SQVTM and CDR2 is ANQGSEA in the germline V gene. CDR3 size: 13 residues. Losses at the gene ends were 5 bases for V and 6 bases for J; bases not matched to a gene: 6. This chain's CDR3 is CSVRTGIGQPQHF. CDR3 nucleotides: TGCAGCGTTCGGACAGGGATCGGTCAGCCCCAGCATTTT.

The V gene is TRBV4-1, the J gene TRBJ2-7; D is perhaps TRBD1 (6 bases). The CDR3 runs to 12 residues. Trimming pared 4 bases from V and 5 bases from J, leaving 9 bases between. Germline CDR1 is MGHRA and CDR2 is YSYEKL. The CDR3 DNA reads TGCGCCAGCAGCCCCAGGGGCCACGAGCAGTACTTC. It is translated as CASSPRGHEQYF.

The V call is TRBV19, the J call TRBJ1-2; 7 bases map to TRBD1. The ends lost 5 bases at V and 12 bases at J; junction bases unmatched: 15. Germline CDR1 and CDR2: LNHDA and SQIVND (reference sequence). The length of the CDR3 is 14 residues. The CDR3 sequence: CASSSPDRLNRHTF. The CDR3 DNA is TGTGCCAGTAGTTCGCCGGACAGGCTTAATCGCCACACCTTC.

Turning to this clone: Within the sample, other DNA sequences also encode this same CDR3. V usage is TRBV23-1 and J usage is TRBJ1-2, with 9 positions matching TRBD1. TRBV23-1 has ORF status, its function being uncertain. The V and J ends lost 6 bases and 4 bases, in that order; junction bases with no gene match: 9. This CDR3 is built from 15 residues. CDR3 nucleotide sequence: TGCGCCAGCAGCCAACACAGGGGGCGCTTCTATGGCTACACCTTC. This gives the protein CASSQHRGRFYGYTF.

The chain employs TRBV6-6 and TRBJ2-2; a weak D match, TRBD1 (7 bases). The germline gives CDR1 MNHNY, CDR2 SVGAGI (reference sequence). Trimming stripped 6 bases from V and 7 bases from J, with 15 bases between. CDR3 length: 14 amino acids. For the CDR3, the DNA is TGTGCCAGCAGGTCGACAGGGCGGGGCGGGGAGCTGTTTTTT. It specifies CASRSTGRGGELFF.

This clone turned up a few times. The chain has TRBV6-5 and TRBJ1-6; D might be TRBD1 (6 bases). Per germline, CDR1 MNHEY and CDR2 SVGAGI. V was pared by 6 bases and J by 5 bases, with 8 bases between. CDR3 length: 13 residues. The CDR3 region has the DNA TGTGCCAGCAGCTGGACAGATAATTCACCCCTCCACTTT. Translating gives CASSWTDNSPLHF.

CDR3 amino acids: CASSLVYRGANTEAFF. The CDR3 nucleotides read TGCGCCAGCAGCTTGGTGTATCGGGGAGCGAACACTGAAGCTTTCTTT. V and J are TRBV5-1 and TRBJ1-1; D gene unclear. Germline loops: CDR1 SGHRS, CDR2 YFSETQ. The CDR3 is 16 residues long. Trimming pared 0 bases from V and 1 base from J, leaving 13 bases between.

This clone was recorded a few times. The rearrangement joins TRBV2 to TRBJ1-5, with TRBD1 matching 11 bases. The CDR3 has 14 amino acids. The germline V gene encodes CDR1 SNHLY and CDR2 FYNNEI. The V segment lost 5 bases and the J segment 6 bases; nucleotides outside the gene matches: 3. CDR3 bases: TGTGCCAGCAGTCCGGGACAGGGGGTTCAGCCCCAGCATTTT. As protein: CASSPGQGVQPQHF.